The clone carrying this T cell receptor beta chain was seen more than once but under ten times. Its antigen is still unknown. This sample is drawn from a study of shared clonotypes between healthy human individuals. CDR1 and CDR2 from the germline V gene are LNHDA and SQIVND (reference sequence). The V end was cut by 5 bases, the J end by 3 bases, with 13 bases between. The CDR3 is 14 residues long. The study, taken as a whole, reports: Approximately 4.6% of naive CD4 clonotypes were shared across a few donors.

Method: immunoSEQ multiplex PCR; TCRdb's copy keeps in-frame clones and lacks some. The sample carries about 1.1 million clones, about 80% recorded once. The receptor was derived from a young man in good health. Some clones in this sample may be carry-over from other donors' samples. The chain combines TRBV19 with TRBJ1-1; TRBD1 is a possible D gene (5 bases). The specimen was memory CD4+ T cells from PBMCs. Subset noted: CD45RA-negative fraction. The CDR3 region has the DNA TGTGCCAGTAGTGAACAGGAGGGGTACACTGAAGCTTTCTTT. Its translation: CASSEQEGYTEAFF.